This TCR beta chain was found in a study of identical twins. Study-wide results and limits: For zero-insertion analyses, partial confounding could come from invariant MAIT and iNKT cells. It was cross-sectional statistical analysis, not following the same donors, that the conclusions relied on.

The germline gives CDR1 KGHDR, CDR2 SFDVKD. The CDR3 has 15 amino acids. J gave up 7 bases and V 4 bases, and 7 bases lay outside the gene matches. A note on this clonotype: Its target is not known.

TCRdb independently ran MiXCR on the 5' RACE reads; one entry per CDR3 protein. This sample has approximately 410,000 distinct CDR3 sequences; around a sixth occur once, and the top ten carry 12%. The chain has TRBV24-1 and TRBJ2-1, with TRBD1 matching 9 bases. The receptor's source is a man in his forties or fifties in good health. Sequenced input: naive T cells sorted from blood. The CDR3 protein is CATSETGQGGNEQFF. The CDR3 region has the DNA TGTGCCACCAGTGAAACGGGACAGGGAGGTAATGAGCAGTTCTTC.